This entry concerns a single T cell receptor beta chain. The data derive from a study of T cell changes during pregnancy in multiple sclerosis. Here immunoSEQ multiplex PCR was the method, and the copy in TCRdb shows in-frame clones only, minus some. The sample includes about 8,500 clones, around 90% of them seen just once. This receptor was obtained from a female donor in good health, enrolled as a control in a pregnancy study. Sequenced here: CD8+ T cells from peripheral blood mononuclear cells, sampled in the first trimester of pregnancy.

The CDR3 sequence: CAWSTDNNYNEQFF. As DNA, the CDR3 is TGTGCCTGGAGCACAGACAACAACTACAATGAGCAGTTCTTC. The chain joins TRBV30 to TRBJ2-1; D unresolved. CDR1 and CDR2 from the germline V gene are GTSNPN and SVGIG (reference sequence). The CDR3 is made up of 14 amino acids. Trimming removed 3 bases at V and 3 bases at J, with 12 bases between.